Presented here are 23 T cell receptor beta chains from one specimen sequenced in a study of T cell responses to AZD1222 COVID-19 vaccine (TCRdb year 2021). The library relied on the immunoSEQ multiplex PCR assay. Imported from immuneACCESS, the table was reduced by TCRdb to in-frame sequences with V and J called. These copies leave out some clones; in studies compared against another copy, an unresolved V gene accounts for under half, and the cause of the remainder is not known. Across this sample there are 70,000 to 95,000 clones, with around 84% seen only once. Approximately 22% of the sample goes to the ten largest clones. According to the study, the label for this sample's time point signals: baseline before first vaccination. Sequenced here: peripheral blood, sampled on day 0 of AZD1222 vaccination. These TCRs come from an adult in good health.

The rearrangement joins TRBV6-5 to TRBJ2-7, with 8 bases matching TRBD1. The V gene's germline CDR1 is MNHEY and CDR2 SVGAGI. V gave up 5 bases and J gave up 6 bases; unmatched junction bases: 9. The CDR3 consists of 14 residues. CDR3 coding DNA: TGTGCCAGCAGTCGGGACAGGACCCCCCCCGAGCAGTACTTC. This gives the protein CASSRDRTPPEQYF.

The chain recombines TRBV7-6 with TRBJ2-7; D is undetermined. The CDR3 loop spans 17 amino acids. Germline V gives CDR1 SGHVS, CDR2 FNYEAQ. The V end was cut by 1 base, the J end by 3 bases, with 19 bases between. The CDR3 region is CASSLGAVLVSLYEQYF. In DNA form, the CDR3 reads TGTGCCAGCAGCTTAGGCGCGGTCCTAGTCTCTCTCTACGAGCAGTACTTC. Supplemented by reference TRBV7-6 and TRBJ2-7, the full variable domain reads GAGVSQSPRYKVTKRGQDVALRCDPISGHVSLYWYRQALGQGPEFLTYFNYEAQQDKSGLPNDRFSAERPEGSISTLTIQRTEQRDSAMYRCASSLGAVLVSLYEQYFGPGTRLTVT.

This clone was seen once. The V and J genes are TRBV27 and TRBJ1-2; D might be TRBD1 (6 bases). Trimming removed 5 bases from V and 4 bases from J, with 17 bases in between. The CDR3 length is 15 residues. The germline gives CDR1 MNHEY, CDR2 SMNVEV (reference sequence). In DNA form, the CDR3 reads TGTGCCAGCAGTCCACAGGGAGGGTGGAGCTATGGCTACACCTTC. Its translation is CASSPQGGWSYGYTF.

The chain carries TRBV2 and TRBJ2-1; the D gene is possibly TRBD2 (6 bases). The CDR3 contains 14 residues. V lost 3 bases, J lost 4 bases, and 10 bases lay in between. Germline V gene lookup returns CDR1 SNHLY and CDR2 FYNNEI. The CDR3 DNA is TGTGCCAGCAGTGAGCGGGGTATATACAATGAGCAGTTCTTC. Protein: CASSERGIYNEQFF.

The chain joins TRBV7-9 to TRBJ2-7; 10 bases agree with TRBD1. Germline CDR1 is SEHNR and CDR2 is FQNEAQ (reference sequence). Unmatched junction bases numbered 3, after V lost 3 bases and J lost 4 bases. The length of the CDR3 is 14 residues. CDR3 bases: TGTGCCAGCAGCTTGGGGACAGGGGTTTACGAGCAGTACTTC. It specifies CASSLGTGVYEQYF. The full variable domain, its missing parts supplied by reference TRBV7-9 and TRBJ2-7, is DTGVSQNPRHKITKRGQNVTFRCDPISEHNRLYWYRQTLGQGPEFLTYFQNEAQLEKSRLLSDRFSAERPKGSFSTLEIQRTEQGDSAMYLCASSLGTGVYEQYFGPGTRLTVT.

This sequence joins TRBV5-6 and TRBJ1-2; weak D call: TRBD1 (6 bases). Germline CDR1 SGHDT, CDR2 YYEEEE. V was shortened by 4 bases and J by 3 bases, with 16 bases between the two germline ends. The CDR3 length is 15 residues. This CDR3 reads CASSRGQGMDYGYTF. For the CDR3, the DNA is TGTGCCAGCAGCCGGGGGCAGGGGATGGACTATGGCTACACCTTC.

This clone was counted between two and nine times. The chain employs TRBV2 and TRBJ1-1; D remains unclear. V lost 7 bases, J lost 1 base, and 16 bases lay in between. There are 15 residues in the CDR3. CDR1 is SNHLY, CDR2 FYNNEI, per germline. The CDR3 region is CASTLDTVSNTEAFF. The DNA of the CDR3 is TGTGCCAGCACCCTTGATACAGTCTCGAACACTGAAGCTTTCTTT.

The chain combines TRBV6-1 with TRBJ2-5; no firm D call. This CDR3 contains 16 residues. Trimming shortened V by 1 base and J by 0 bases, and 12 bases separated the two germline ends. Germline V gene data show CDR1 as MNHNS and CDR2 as SASEGT. CDR3 amino acids: CASSEVTPLNQETQYF. The CDR3 nucleotides are TGTGCCAGCAGTGAAGTCACACCTCTAAACCAAGAGACCCAGTACTTC.

V gene TRBV5-1 combines with J gene TRBJ1-2; the match to TRBD1 covers 11 bases. Per the germline V gene, CDR1 is SGHRS and CDR2 is YFSETQ. V lost 0 bases to trimming and J lost 3 bases; unmatched junction nucleotides: 4. The CDR3 has 16 residues. DNA for the CDR3: TGCGCCAGCAGCTTGGACGGACAGGGGGCGTACTATGGCTACACCTTC. This gives the protein CASSLDGQGAYYGYTF.

V and J are TRBV18 and TRBJ1-1; D remains unclear. The CDR3 spans 14 residues. In germline, CDR1 is KGHSH, CDR2 LQKENI. Trimming took 3 bases from V and 1 from J, leaving 9 bases between them. For the CDR3, the DNA is TGTGCCAGCTCACCGGTCGGTGGGAACACTGAAGCTTTCTTT. This translates into CASSPVGGNTEAFF.

The rearrangement links TRBV29-1 to TRBJ1-2; tentatively, D is TRBD1 (5 bases). The ends were cut back, 1 base at V and 4 bases at J, with 7 bases in the middle. The CDR3 sequence is 12 residues long. The germline CDR1 and CDR2 sequences are SQVTM and ANQGSEA. This CDR3 is CSVEAGPYGYTF. The CDR3 nucleotides read TGCAGCGTTGAAGCAGGGCCCTATGGCTACACCTTC.

The chain recombines TRBV19 with TRBJ2-6; D remains ambiguous. Germline V gene data show CDR1 as LNHDA and CDR2 as SQIVND (reference sequence). The CDR3 spans 15 residues. Trimming cost V 3 bases and J 0 bases, with 6 bases left between them. CDR3 in DNA: TGTGCCAGTAGTATTCTAAGCTCTGGGGCCAACGTCCTGACTTTC. Its protein is CASSILSSGANVLTF.

V gene TRBV9 combines with J gene TRBJ2-1, with 9 bases that match TRBD1. This CDR3 region has 14 residues. CDR1 is SGDLS, CDR2 YYNGEE, per germline. V gave up 3 bases and J gave up 13 bases; unmatched junction bases: 11. The CDR3, as DNA: TGTGCCAGCAGCGAGATCACAGGGGGCGCTGGACAGTTCTTC. Protein product: CASSEITGGAGQFF.

V gene TRBV15 combines with J gene TRBJ2-1, with 10 nucleotides matching TRBD2. The CDR3 is made up of 15 amino acids. The germline V gene encodes CDR1 LNHNV and CDR2 YYDKDF (reference sequence). V was pared by 3 bases and J by 2 bases, with 1 base of the junction left unmatched. The CDR3 DNA reads as TGTGCCACCAGCAGCCTAGCGGGAGCCTACAATGAGCAGTTCTTC. It specifies CATSSLAGAYNEQFF.

The V call is TRBV6-5, the J call TRBJ2-2, with D unclear. The CDR3 loop spans 15 amino acids. Trimming removed 11 bases from V and 1 base from J, with 17 bases in between. The germline V gene encodes CDR1 MNHEY and CDR2 SVGAGI. CDR3 loop: CAAARANGNTGELFF. The CDR3 DNA reads TGTGCCGCCGCCCGAGCGAATGGGAACACCGGGGAGCTGTTTTTT.

This chain connects TRBV2 to TRBJ1-1, with D hard to call. The CDR3 runs 18 residues. V lost 1 base and J 3 bases, leaving 21 bases between the germline ends. Germline V CDR1 and CDR2: SNHLY, FYNNEI. In DNA form, the CDR3 reads TGTGCCAGCAGTGAAGTGGGTGTAAGTGGTTCGGCCCACACTGAAGCTTTCTTT. Translating gives CASSEVGVSGSAHTEAFF.

The J gene is TRBJ1-2, the V gene TRBV28; the match to TRBD1 covers 7 bases. Germline values: CDR1 MDHEN, CDR2 SYDVKM. This CDR3 has 14 amino acids. With 3 bases clipped from V and 1 base from J, the junction kept 2 bases outside the gene matches. CDR3 in DNA: TGTGCCAGCAGTTTCGACAGGGTTAACTATGGCTACACCTTC. This gives the protein CASSFDRVNYGYTF.

The chain recombines TRBV19 with TRBJ2-3, with 8 bases matching TRBD2. Germline V gives CDR1 LNHDA, CDR2 SQIVND (reference sequence). CDR3 size: 16 residues. After removal of 1 base from V and 4 bases from J, the junction contained 7 bases not matched to a gene. CDR3 nucleotide sequence: TGTGCCAGTAGTATAGCAAGTAGCGGGGCGGCAGATACGCAGTATTTT. It codes for CASSIASSGAADTQYF.

The gene calls are TRBV12-3 or TRBV12-4 and TRBJ1-1; D ambiguous. The CDR3 loop spans 13 amino acids. Deletions cut 11 bases from V and 0 bases from J, with 13 bases between. CDR3 protein: CASAAYMNTEAFF. The CDR3 DNA follows: TGTGCCTCGGCAGCTTACATGAACACTGAAGCTTTCTTT.

CDR3 sequence (DNA): TGTGCCAGCACACGTAATGAGCAGTTCTTC. Translated, it gives CASTRNEQFF. The genes are TRBV2 and TRBJ2-1; D not certain. Per the germline V gene, CDR1 is SNHLY and CDR2 is FYNNEI. CDR3 size: 10 residues. Trimming removed 7 bases at V and 7 bases at J, with 5 bases between.

V usage is TRBV15 and J usage is TRBJ1-2; tentatively, D is TRBD1 (5 bases). CDR1 is LNHNV and CDR2 is YYDKDF in the germline V gene (reference sequence). Trimming removed 5 bases at V and 7 bases at J, with 14 bases between. The length of the CDR3 is 13 residues. The CDR3 nucleotides are TGTGCCACCAGCCCCTGGGGGGACTCTGGCTACACCTTC. It codes for CATSPWGDSGYTF.

This chain joins TRBV15 and TRBJ2-7, with 7 bases fitting TRBD2. Looked up from germline, CDR1 is LNHNV and CDR2 is YYDKDF (reference sequence). Trimming removed 0 bases from V and 1 base from J; junction bases left unmatched: 3. The CDR3 is 15 residues long. The CDR3 DNA reads TGTGCCACCAGCAGAGATCCGGGGGGTTCCTACGAGCAGTACTTC. Its translation: CATSRDPGGSYEQYF. Full variable domain (rest looked up from reference TRBV15 and TRBJ2-7): DAMVIQNPRYQVTQFGKPVTLSCSQTLNHNVMYWYQQKSSQAPKLLFHYYDKDFNNEADTPDNFQSRRPNTSFCFLDIRSPGLGDTAMYLCATSRDPGGSYEQYFGPGTRLTVT.

The gene calls are TRBV2 and TRBJ2-1; D uncertain. The germline CDR1 and CDR2 sequences are SNHLY and FYNNEI. V was shortened by 6 bases and J by 5 bases, with 11 bases between the two germline ends. CDR3 length: 13 amino acids. The CDR3 loop is CASRVDQNNEQFF. CDR3 nucleotide sequence: TGTGCCAGCAGGGTCGACCAGAACAATGAGCAGTTCTTC.